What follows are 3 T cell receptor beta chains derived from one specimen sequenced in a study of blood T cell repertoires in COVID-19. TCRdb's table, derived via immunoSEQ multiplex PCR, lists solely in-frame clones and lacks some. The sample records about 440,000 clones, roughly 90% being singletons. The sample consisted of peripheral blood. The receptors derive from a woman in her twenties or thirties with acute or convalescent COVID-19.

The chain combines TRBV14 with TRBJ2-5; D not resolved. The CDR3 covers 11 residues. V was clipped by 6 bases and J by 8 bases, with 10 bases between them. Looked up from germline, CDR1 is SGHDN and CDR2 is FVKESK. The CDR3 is CASRVGETQYF. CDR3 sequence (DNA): TGTGCCAGCAGGGTCGGAGAAACCCAGTACTTC.

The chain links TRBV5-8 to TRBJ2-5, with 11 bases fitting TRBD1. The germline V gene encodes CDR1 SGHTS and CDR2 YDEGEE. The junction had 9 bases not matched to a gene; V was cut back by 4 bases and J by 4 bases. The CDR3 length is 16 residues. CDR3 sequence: CASSRGGQGVGETQYF. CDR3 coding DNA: TGTGCCAGCAGCAGGGGGGGACAGGGGGTTGGAGAGACCCAGTACTTC. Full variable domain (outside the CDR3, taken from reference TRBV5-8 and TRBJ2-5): EAGVTQSPTHLIKTRGQQATLRCSPISGHTSVYWYQQALGLGLQFLLWYDEGEERNRGNFPPRFSGRQFPNYSSELNVNALELEDSALYLCASSRGGQGVGETQYFGPGTRLLVL.

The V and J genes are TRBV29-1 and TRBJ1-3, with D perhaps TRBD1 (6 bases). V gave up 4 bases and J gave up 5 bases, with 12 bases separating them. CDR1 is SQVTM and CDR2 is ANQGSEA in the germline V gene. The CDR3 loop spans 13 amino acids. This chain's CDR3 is CSVVPDSRNTIYF. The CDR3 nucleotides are TGCAGCGTTGTACCGGACAGTAGAAACACCATATATTTT. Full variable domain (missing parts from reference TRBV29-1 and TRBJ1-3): SAVISQKPSRDICQRGTSLTIQCQVDSQVTMMFWYRQQPGQSLTLIATANQGSEATYESGFVIDKFPISRPNLTFSTLTVSNMSPEDSSIYLCSVVPDSRNTIYFGEGSWLTVV.